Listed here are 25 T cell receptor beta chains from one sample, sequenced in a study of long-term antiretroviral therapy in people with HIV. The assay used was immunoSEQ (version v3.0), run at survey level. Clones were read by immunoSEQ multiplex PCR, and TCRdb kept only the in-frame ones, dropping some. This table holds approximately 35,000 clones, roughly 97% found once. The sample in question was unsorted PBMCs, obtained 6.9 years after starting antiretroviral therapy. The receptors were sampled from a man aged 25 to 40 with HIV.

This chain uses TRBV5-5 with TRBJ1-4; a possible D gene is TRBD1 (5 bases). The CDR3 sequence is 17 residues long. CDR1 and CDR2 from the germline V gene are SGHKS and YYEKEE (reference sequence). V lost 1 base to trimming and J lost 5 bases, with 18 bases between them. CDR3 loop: CASSLRYTGTGNEKLFF. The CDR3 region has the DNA TGTGCCAGCAGCTTGAGGTACACGGGGACGGGGAATGAAAAACTGTTTTTT. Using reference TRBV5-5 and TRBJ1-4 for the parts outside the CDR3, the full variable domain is DAGVTQSPTHLIKTRGQQVTLRCSPISGHKSVSWYQQVLGQGPQFIFQYYEKEERGRGNFPDRFSARQFPNYSSELNVNALLLGDSALYLCASSLRYTGTGNEKLFFGSGTQLSVL.

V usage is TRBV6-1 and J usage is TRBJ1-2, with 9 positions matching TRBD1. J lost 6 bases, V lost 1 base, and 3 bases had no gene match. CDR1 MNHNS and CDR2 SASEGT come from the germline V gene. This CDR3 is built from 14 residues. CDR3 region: CASSEDRTGDGYTF. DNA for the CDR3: TGTGCCAGCAGTGAAGACAGGACAGGGGATGGCTACACCTTC.

The CDR3 is CSVELAGTVGELFF. CDR3 DNA: TGCAGCGTCGAACTAGCGGGGACGGTCGGGGAGCTGTTTTTT. The rearrangement joins TRBV29-1 to TRBJ2-2, with 10 bases aligning to TRBD2. V dropped 6 bases and J dropped 7; count of bases not matched to a gene: 8. The CDR3 is 14 residues long. CDR1 SQVTM and CDR2 ANQGSEA come from the germline V gene.

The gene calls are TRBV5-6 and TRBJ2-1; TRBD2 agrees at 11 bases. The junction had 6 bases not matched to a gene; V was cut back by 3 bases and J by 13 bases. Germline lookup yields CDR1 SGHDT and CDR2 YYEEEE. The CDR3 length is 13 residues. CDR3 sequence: CASSSVAGGHQFF. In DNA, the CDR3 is TGTGCCAGCAGCTCGGTAGCGGGGGGGCATCAGTTCTTC.

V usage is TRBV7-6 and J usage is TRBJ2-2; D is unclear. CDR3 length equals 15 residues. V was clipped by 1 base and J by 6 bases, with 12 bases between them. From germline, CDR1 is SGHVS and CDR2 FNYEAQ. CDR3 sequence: CASSLGNSYSGELFF. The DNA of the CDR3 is TGTGCCAGCAGCTTAGGGAATAGCTATTCCGGGGAGCTGTTTTTT.

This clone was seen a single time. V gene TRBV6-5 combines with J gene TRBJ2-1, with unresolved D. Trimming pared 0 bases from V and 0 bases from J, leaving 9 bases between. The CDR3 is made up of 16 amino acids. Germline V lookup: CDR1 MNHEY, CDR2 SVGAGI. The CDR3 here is CASSYSGSPSYNEQFF. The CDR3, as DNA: TGTGCCAGCAGTTACTCGGGATCCCCCTCCTACAATGAGCAGTTCTTC.

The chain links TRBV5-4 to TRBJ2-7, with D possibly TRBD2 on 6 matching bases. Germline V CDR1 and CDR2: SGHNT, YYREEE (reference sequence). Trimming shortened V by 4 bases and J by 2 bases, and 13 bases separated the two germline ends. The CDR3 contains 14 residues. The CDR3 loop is CASSPEGPTYEQYF. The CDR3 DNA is TGTGCCAGCAGCCCGGAGGGCCCTACCTACGAGCAGTACTTC. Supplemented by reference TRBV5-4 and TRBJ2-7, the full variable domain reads ETGVTQSPTHLIKTRGQQVTLRCSSQSGHNTVSWYQQALGQGPQFIFQYYREEENGRGNFPPRFSGLQFPNYSSELNVNALELDDSALYLCASSPEGPTYEQYFGPGTRLTVT.

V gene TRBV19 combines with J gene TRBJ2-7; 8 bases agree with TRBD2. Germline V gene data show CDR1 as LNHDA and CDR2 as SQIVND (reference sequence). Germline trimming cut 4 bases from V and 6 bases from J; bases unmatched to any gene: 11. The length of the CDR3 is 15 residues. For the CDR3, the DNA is TGTGCCAGTAGTACCACCCCGGGACTAGGGGTCGAGCAGTACTTC. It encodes CASSTTPGLGVEQYF.

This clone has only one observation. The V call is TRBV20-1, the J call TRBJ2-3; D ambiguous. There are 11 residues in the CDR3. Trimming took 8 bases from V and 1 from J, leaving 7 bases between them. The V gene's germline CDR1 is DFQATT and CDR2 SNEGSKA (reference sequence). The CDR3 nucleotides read TGCAGTTTTGGGGGCACAGATACGCAGTATTTT. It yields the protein CSFGGTDTQYF.

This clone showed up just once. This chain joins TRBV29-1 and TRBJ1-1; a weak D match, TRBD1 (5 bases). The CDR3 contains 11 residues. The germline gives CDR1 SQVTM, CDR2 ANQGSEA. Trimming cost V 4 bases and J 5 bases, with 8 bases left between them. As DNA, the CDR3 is TGCAGCGTTGTATGGGGGACTGAAGCTTTCTTT. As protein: CSVVWGTEAFF.

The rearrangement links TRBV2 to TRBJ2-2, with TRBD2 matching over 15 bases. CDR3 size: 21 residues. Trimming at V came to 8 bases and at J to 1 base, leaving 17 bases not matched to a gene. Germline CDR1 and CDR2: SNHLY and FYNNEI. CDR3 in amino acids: CASHGGPLMGLAGGNTGELFF. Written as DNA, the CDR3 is TGTGCCAGCCACGGAGGGCCGCTGATGGGACTAGCGGGAGGGAACACCGGGGAGCTGTTTTTT. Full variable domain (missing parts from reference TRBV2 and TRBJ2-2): EPEVTQTPSHQVTQMGQEVILRCVPISNHLYFYWYRQILGQKVEFLVSFYNNEISEKSEIFDDQFSVERPDGSNFTLKIRSTKLEDSAMYFCASHGGPLMGLAGGNTGELFFGEGSRLTVL.

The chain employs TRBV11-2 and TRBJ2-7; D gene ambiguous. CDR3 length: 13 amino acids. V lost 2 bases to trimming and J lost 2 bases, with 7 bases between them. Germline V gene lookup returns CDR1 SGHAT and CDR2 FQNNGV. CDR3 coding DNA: TGTGCCAGCAGCTTATCAGAACCCTACGAGCAGTACTTC. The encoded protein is CASSLSEPYEQYF.

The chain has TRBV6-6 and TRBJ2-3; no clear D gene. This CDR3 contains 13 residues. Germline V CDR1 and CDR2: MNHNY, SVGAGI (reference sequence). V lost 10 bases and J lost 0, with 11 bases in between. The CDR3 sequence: CATTAWSTDTQYF. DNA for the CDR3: TGTGCCACCACCGCCTGGAGCACAGATACGCAGTATTTT.

CDR3 sequence: CASSSPGQRLAGANVLTF. CDR3 nucleotides: TGTGCCAGCAGCTCACCGGGACAGAGGTTAGCCGGGGCCAACGTCCTGACTTTC. This chain joins TRBV11-1 and TRBJ2-6; 7 nucleotides agree with TRBD1. Losses at the gene ends were 4 bases for V and 4 bases for J; bases not matched to a gene: 13. CDR3 size: 18 residues. Per germline, CDR1 SGHAT and CDR2 FQDESV (reference sequence).

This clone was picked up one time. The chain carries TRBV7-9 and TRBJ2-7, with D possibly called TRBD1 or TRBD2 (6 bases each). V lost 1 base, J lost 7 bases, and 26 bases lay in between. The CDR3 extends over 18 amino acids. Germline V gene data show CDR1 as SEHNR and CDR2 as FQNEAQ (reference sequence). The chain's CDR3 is CASSLEQGRRTGVREQYF. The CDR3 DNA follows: TGTGCCAGCAGCTTAGAACAGGGACGAAGGACGGGAGTTCGGGAGCAGTACTTC.

Here the CDR3 DNA reads TGTGCCAGCAGTTTGCCCCCTGGGGGGTTTGGTGGGGCCAACGTCCTGACTTTC. Translation gives CASSLPPGGFGGANVLTF. The V gene is TRBV2, the J gene TRBJ2-6, with D perhaps matching TRBD2 (6 bases). This CDR3 has 18 residues. Between the trimmed V and J ends, which lost 5 bases and 3 bases, there was a span of 20 bases. CDR1 and CDR2 (germline): SNHLY, FYNNEI.

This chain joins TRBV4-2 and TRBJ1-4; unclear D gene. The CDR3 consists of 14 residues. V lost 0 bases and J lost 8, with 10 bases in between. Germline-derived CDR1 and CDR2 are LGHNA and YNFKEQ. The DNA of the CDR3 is TGTGCCAGCAGCCAAGACTCGCAGCAAGAAAAACTGTTTTTT. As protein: CASSQDSQQEKLFF.

CDR3 DNA: TGTGCCAGTAGTATGCTAGCGGGAGGGAGCTCCTACAATGAGCAGTTCTTC. This encodes CASSMLAGGSSYNEQFF. The J gene is TRBJ2-1, the V gene TRBV19; 12 bases align to TRBD2. From germline, CDR1 is LNHDA and CDR2 SQIVND (reference sequence). With V trimmed by 3 bases and J by 0 bases, 3 bases remained unmatched. The CDR3 length is 17 residues.

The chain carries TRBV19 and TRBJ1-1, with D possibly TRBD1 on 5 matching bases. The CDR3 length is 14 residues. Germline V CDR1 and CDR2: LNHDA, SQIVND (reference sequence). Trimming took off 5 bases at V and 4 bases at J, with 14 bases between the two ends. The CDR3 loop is CASSLGADRTEAFF. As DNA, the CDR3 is TGTGCCAGTAGTTTAGGGGCCGACCGCACTGAAGCTTTCTTT.

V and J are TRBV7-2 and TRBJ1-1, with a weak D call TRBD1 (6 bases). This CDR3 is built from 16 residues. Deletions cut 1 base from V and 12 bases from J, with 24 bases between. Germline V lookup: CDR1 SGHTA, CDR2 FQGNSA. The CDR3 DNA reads TGTGCCAGCAGCTTAGGGGGGGCGCCCCGAATTACGACGACTTTCTTT. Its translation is CASSLGGAPRITTTFF.

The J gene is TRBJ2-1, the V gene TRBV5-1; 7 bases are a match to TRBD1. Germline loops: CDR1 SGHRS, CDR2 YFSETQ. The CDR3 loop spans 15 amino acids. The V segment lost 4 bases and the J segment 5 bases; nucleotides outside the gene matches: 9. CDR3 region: CASSHPGTVHNEQFF. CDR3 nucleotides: TGCGCCAGCAGCCACCCGGGGACAGTCCACAATGAGCAGTTCTTC.

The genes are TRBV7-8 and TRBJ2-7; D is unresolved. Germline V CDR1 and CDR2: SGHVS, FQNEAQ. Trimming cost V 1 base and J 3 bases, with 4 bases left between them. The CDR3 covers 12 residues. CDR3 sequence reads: CASSLGDYEQYF. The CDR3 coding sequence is TGTGCCAGCAGCTTAGGCGACTACGAGCAGTACTTC.

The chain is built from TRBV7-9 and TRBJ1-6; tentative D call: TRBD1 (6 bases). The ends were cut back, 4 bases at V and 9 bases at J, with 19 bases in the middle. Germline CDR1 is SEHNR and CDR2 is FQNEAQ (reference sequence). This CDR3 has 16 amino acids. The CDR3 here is CASSSTTTGLASPLHF. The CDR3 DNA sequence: TGTGCCAGCAGCTCCACCACGACAGGCCTTGCTTCACCCCTCCACTTT.

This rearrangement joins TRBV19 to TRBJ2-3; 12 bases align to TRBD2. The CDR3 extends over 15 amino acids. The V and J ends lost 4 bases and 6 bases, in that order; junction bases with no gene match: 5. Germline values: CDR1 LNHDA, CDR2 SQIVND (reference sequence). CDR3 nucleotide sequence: TGTGCCAGTAGTAGACTAGCGGGAGAGGGGGATACGCAGTATTTT. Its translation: CASSRLAGEGDTQYF.

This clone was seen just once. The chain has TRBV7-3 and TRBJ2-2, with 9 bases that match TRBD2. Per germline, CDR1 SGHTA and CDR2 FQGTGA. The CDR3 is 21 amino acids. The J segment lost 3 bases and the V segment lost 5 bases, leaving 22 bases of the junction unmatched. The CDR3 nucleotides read TGTGCCAGCAGCCCGACGGGATTGCGGGAGGGCGCGTGGGGTCACACCGGGGAGCTGTTTTTT. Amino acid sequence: CASSPTGLREGAWGHTGELFF.